This TCR beta chain was identified during a study of cytomegalovirus exposure and HLA in healthy donors. Across the study: The study's early data release held about 85 million unique TCRs from HLA-typed donors. Overall study findings and caveats: Three CMV-associated chains proved CMV antigen-specific in vitro. The study flagged approximately 180 TCR beta chains as cytomegalovirus-associated. A classifier reportedly called cytomegalovirus status with high sensitivity and specificity.

The table lists this clone with a count of one. Its antigen is not identified. The PCR employed 60 Vbeta primers together with 13 Jbeta primers. Here immunoSEQ multiplex PCR was the method, and the copy in TCRdb shows in-frame clones only, minus some. The sample records 190,000 or so clones, roughly 83% being singletons. The germline V gene has CDR1 LNHDA and CDR2 SQIVND (reference sequence). The CDR3 loop spans 16 amino acids. V was clipped by 5 bases and J by 5 bases; unmatched bases: 7. The sequenced sample was PBMCs. The sequence was collected from a male donor in good health and CMV-seropositive. The V gene is TRBV19, the J gene TRBJ1-5, with 12 bases identical to TRBD1. The CDR3 DNA reads as TGTGCCAGTAGTTCCCGGGACAGGGGGCTCGATCAGCCCCAGCATTTT. This codes for CASSSRDRGLDQPQHF. The full variable domain, completed using reference TRBV19 and TRBJ1-5, is DGGITQSPKYLFRKEGQNVTLSCEQNLNHDAMYWYRQDPGQGLRLIYYSQIVNDFQKGDIAEGYSVSREKKESFPLTVTSAQKNPTAFYLCASSSRDRGLDQPQHFGDGTRLSIL.